The rows below give T cell receptor beta chains drawn from one sample of a study of identical twins. A single record per CDR3 protein comes from TCRdb applying MiXCR to the 5' RACE reads. The sample consists of nearly 900,000 distinct CDR3 sequences, roughly an eighth of them appearing once. This sample also appeared in a second study, on yellow fever vaccine responses in identical twins.

The specimen sequenced was PBMCs. The receptors shown here come from a young woman in good health. Both conserved end residues are part of each CDR3. A D gene is named only where the DNA matches it firmly. Clone size is given for some rows only: seen once, a few or many times, or a class if the clone is expanded.

d_call j_call clone_size v_call cdr3_nt cdr3_aa
NA TRBJ2-3 NA TRBV14 TGTGCCAGCAGCCAAGACGGAAGTAGCACAGATACGCAGTATTTT CASSQDGSSTDTQYF
NA TRBJ2-5 many TRBV7-9 TGTGCCAGCAGCTTTCGCGGCGGGATCAGCCAAGAGACCCAGTACTTC CASSFRGGISQETQYF
NA TRBJ2-2 NA TRBV27 TGTGCCAGCAGAATAGGGACCATGAACACCGGGGAGCTGTTTTTT CASRIGTMNTGELFF
TRBD2 TRBJ2-3 once TRBV20-1 TGCAGTGCACCGTCAAGCGGGGGTTTCACAGATACGCAGTATTTT CSAPSSGGFTDTQYF
TRBD1 TRBJ1-1 NA TRBV7-6 TGTGCCAGCACCCCTTTTGGACAGGGAGAAACTGAAGCTTTCTTT CASTPFGQGETEAFF
TRBD1 TRBJ1-3 many TRBV20-1 TGCAGTGCTAGGAGGCAGGGGGAAGTGACTGGAAACACCATATATTTT CSARRQGEVTGNTIYF
TRBD2 TRBJ2-6 NA TRBV12-3/TRBV12-4 TGTGCCAGCAGTTTTTGGCGGGAGAGGTTTGGGGCCAACGTCCTGACTTTC CASSFWRERFGANVLTF
NA TRBJ2-1 few TRBV10-3 TGTGCCATCAGTGAGTCCCAACGGGGGATTGAGCAGTTCTTC CAISESQRGIEQFF
TRBD1 TRBJ2-1 few TRBV12-3/TRBV12-4 TGTGCCAGCAGCCCCGGGACAGGGTTGATAAATGAGCAGTTCTTC CASSPGTGLINEQFF
NA TRBJ2-1 few TRBV20-1 TGCAGTGCTAGAGATCATTTATCTAGCGTCAGCTCCTACAATGAGCAGTTCTTC CSARDHLSSVSSYNEQFF
NA TRBJ2-1 few TRBV5-1 TGCGCCAGCAGCTTTAGTCAGGGGAGTAATGAGCAGTTCTTC CASSFSQGSNEQFF
NA TRBJ2-1 NA TRBV24-1 TGTGCCACCAGTGATTCCGGAGGGGCAGCCTACAATGAGCAGTTCTTC CATSDSGGAAYNEQFF
NA TRBJ2-3 few TRBV7-9 TGTGCCAGCAGCCCAGCTGACTACACAGATACGCAGTATTTT CASSPADYTDTQYF
NA TRBJ2-7 few TRBV7-8 TGTGCCAGCAGCTTAGAGTTAGGGGACGGAGGAGCCTACGAGCAGTACTTC CASSLELGDGGAYEQYF
NA TRBJ1-1 many TRBV12-3/TRBV12-4 TGTGCCAGCAGCCCACGAGGATACACTGAAGCTTTCTTT CASSPRGYTEAFF
TRBD2 TRBJ2-7 NA TRBV20-1 TGCAGTGTCTTAGGGAGGGAGGACTACGAGCAGTACTTC CSVLGREDYEQYF
NA TRBJ2-1 few TRBV20-1 TGCAGTGCTAGGGACTGGCTTTCCGCCAATGAGCAGTTCTTC CSARDWLSANEQFF
TRBD2 TRBJ2-1 NA TRBV24-1 TGTGCCACCAGTGATGACCTAGCGGAATCCTACAATGAGCAGTTCTTC CATSDDLAESYNEQFF
NA TRBJ2-7 NA TRBV11-2 TGTGCCAGCAGATCTTACACCGGGACAGCGGGACTAACGAGCTCCTACGAGCAGTACTTC CASRSYTGTAGLTSSYEQYF
NA TRBJ1-6 few TRBV21-1 TGTGCCAGCAGCAACCAAAGGTGCCGGGACAGAGGAGGAAATTCACCCCTCCACTTT CASSNQRCRDRGGNSPLHF
NA TRBJ2-1 many TRBV12-3/TRBV12-4 TGTGCCAGCAGTTTATACACGTACAATGAGCAGTTCTTC CASSLYTYNEQFF
TRBD2 TRBJ2-7 few TRBV4-1 TGCGCCAGCAGCCAAGTGGTTAGCGGGATCTACGAGCAGTACTTC CASSQVVSGIYEQYF
NA TRBJ2-7 NA TRBV5-1 TGCGCCAGCAGCTTGGCGGGGCAGGGGTTGGGTGAGCAGTACTTC CASSLAGQGLGEQYF
NA TRBJ2-1 NA TRBV28 TGTGCCAGCAGTCCGGCCCGGATCGGGAAAGTCTCCTACAATGAGCAGTTCTTC CASSPARIGKVSYNEQFF
NA TRBJ2-5 NA TRBV28 TGTGCCAGCAGTGCCCTCGGGACGCTCAAGAGAGAAGAGACCCAGTACTTC CASSALGTLKREETQYF
NA TRBJ2-7 NA TRBV27 TGTGCCAGCAGTTTTGGCCCAGAGCCCGTCGACGAGCAGTACTTC CASSFGPEPVDEQYF
NA TRBJ2-1 NA TRBV18 TGTGCCAGCTCACCGGGAAAATCCTACAATGAGCAGTTCTTC CASSPGKSYNEQFF
NA TRBJ2-2 many TRBV7-9 TGTGCCAGCACCCAGGTGGAGCTGTTTTTT CASTQVELFF
TRBD1 TRBJ2-1 NA TRBV5-1 TGCGCCAGCAGCCAGGGACAGGGGGCGCCTTACAATGAGCAGTTCTTC CASSQGQGAPYNEQFF
TRBD1 TRBJ1-5 many TRBV12-3/TRBV12-4 TGTGCCAGCAGGCCGGGACAGGGGGCTCAGCCCCAGCATTTT CASRPGQGAQPQHF
NA TRBJ2-1 few TRBV5-1 TGCGCCAGCAGCCGCGGGACAGTAACCTTTTACAATGAGCAGTTCTTC CASSRGTVTFYNEQFF